Following are 4 T cell receptor beta chains from one sample sequenced in a study of T cells after yellow fever vaccination. One entry per CDR3 protein, called by TCRdb with MiXCR from the 5' RACE reads. Here the sample spans under 600,000 distinct CDR3 sequences, 21% being singletons. The material sequenced was PBMCs, taken 21 days after the first yellow fever vaccination. These receptors came from a man aged 18 to 29 who received the YFV17D yellow fever vaccine.

The chain is built from TRBV28 and TRBJ2-7, with 11 bases fitting TRBD1. Germline lookup yields CDR1 MDHEN and CDR2 SYDVKM. The CDR3 contains 16 residues. With V trimmed by 7 bases and J by 0 bases, 8 bases remained unmatched. In DNA form, the CDR3 reads TGTGCCAGCACCGCCTCCGGGACAGGGGGCTCCTACGAGCAGTACTTC. Its translation: CASTASGTGGSYEQYF.

This chain connects TRBV29-1 to TRBJ2-3; unclear D gene. V lost 5 bases, J lost 4 bases, and 19 bases lay in between. The length of the CDR3 is 15 residues. Germline CDR1 reads SQVTM; CDR2 reads ANQGSEA. CDR3: CSVRKPDRSPDTQYF. The CDR3 DNA sequence: TGCAGCGTTCGTAAACCGGACCGGTCCCCAGATACGCAGTATTTT.

Only a few counts were recorded for this clonotype. The chain carries TRBV20-1 and TRBJ1-3; possible D gene TRBD1, 6 bases. The CDR3 covers 14 residues. The germline V gene encodes CDR1 DFQATT and CDR2 SNEGSKA (reference sequence). V was clipped by 0 bases and J by 2 bases, with 8 bases between them. CDR3 sequence reads: CSARDQGTGNTIYF. The DNA for the CDR3 is TGCAGTGCTAGAGATCAGGGGACTGGAAACACCATATATTTT.

This clonotype was picked up a small number of times. The chain links TRBV15 to TRBJ1-1, with unresolved D. Germline V lookup: CDR1 LNHNV, CDR2 YYDKDF (reference sequence). Trimming took off 1 base at V and 0 bases at J, with 15 bases between the two ends. The CDR3 totals 17 residues. The CDR3 protein is CATSRVKLAFMNTEAFF. The DNA of the CDR3 is TGTGCCACCAGCAGAGTAAAGTTGGCATTTATGAACACTGAAGCTTTCTTT.